The 21 T cell receptor beta chains below all came from one sample that was sequenced in a study of cytomegalovirus exposure and HLA in healthy donors. PCR involved 60 Vbeta and 13 Jbeta primers. Clones were sequenced by immunoSEQ multiplex PCR, and TCRdb holds only the in-frame ones, with some missing. The sample yields some 150,000 clones, about 75% seen once. The sample consisted of PBMCs. These TCRs come from a man aged 55 to 70 in good health and CMV-seronegative.

Only a few counts were recorded for this clone. The chain recombines TRBV27 with TRBJ1-1, with a possible D match to TRBD1 (5 bases). The CDR3 consists of 16 residues. Germline V gene data show CDR1 as MNHEY and CDR2 as SMNVEV (reference sequence). With 1 base removed from V and 0 bases from J, the gap between germline ends came to 12 bases. The DNA for the CDR3 is TGTGCCAGCAGTTTATTTCTCGACAGTCTGAACACTGAAGCTTTCTTT. Its protein is CASSLFLDSLNTEAFF.

The rearrangement links TRBV5-1 to TRBJ2-6; TRBD1 aligns across 7 bases. CDR1 and CDR2 (germline): SGHRS, YFSETQ. The junction had 2 bases not matched to a gene; V was cut back by 2 bases and J by 0 bases. This CDR3 region has 16 residues. The chain's CDR3 is CASSLQGSSGANVLTF. CDR3 in DNA: TGCGCCAGCAGCTTACAGGGGAGCTCTGGGGCCAACGTCCTGACTTTC.

This clone was observed a handful of times. The chain is built from TRBV28 and TRBJ2-7, with TRBD1 matching over 8 bases. The CDR3 loop spans 16 amino acids. Germline V gives CDR1 MDHEN, CDR2 SYDVKM. Losses at the gene ends were 5 bases for V and 2 bases for J; bases not matched to a gene: 11. CDR3 region: CASSPPGQAATYEQYF. The CDR3 nucleotides read TGTGCCAGCAGTCCCCCGGGACAGGCCGCCACCTACGAGCAGTACTTC.

The chain uses TRBV15 and TRBJ1-4, with 8 positions matching TRBD1. This CDR3 comprises 16 residues. V shed 3 bases and J 3 bases; nucleotides not matched to a gene: 6. Germline V gene sequence: CDR1 LNHNV, CDR2 YYDKDF (reference sequence). Written as DNA, the CDR3 is TGTGCCACCAGCAGGGGAAACAGGGGGGCTAATGAAAAACTGTTTTTT. It encodes CATSRGNRGANEKLFF.

V is TRBV28 and J is TRBJ2-7, with D tentatively TRBD1 (5 bases). Germline CDR1 and CDR2: MDHEN and SYDVKM. This CDR3 is 16 amino acids long. Deletions cut 3 bases from V and 6 bases from J, with 21 bases between. The CDR3 region is CASSFAKGFGSGEQYF. CDR3 coding DNA: TGTGCCAGCAGTTTCGCTAAGGGGTTCGGGTCCGGCGAGCAGTACTTC.

The genes are TRBV19 and TRBJ2-3; 13 bases align to TRBD2. Germline loops: CDR1 LNHDA, CDR2 SQIVND (reference sequence). The trim removed 5 bases at V and 6 bases at J, leaving 11 bases unmatched. The CDR3 consists of 17 residues. CDR3 sequence (DNA): TGTGCCAGTAGTTTCCGGACTAGCGGGAGCATCGCGGATACGCAGTATTTT. It translates to CASSFRTSGSIADTQYF.

The chain has TRBV6-1 and TRBJ2-3, with 8 nucleotides matching TRBD2. Germline V CDR1 and CDR2: MNHNS, SASEGT. The CDR3 is made up of 14 amino acids. Trimming cost V 5 bases and J 4 bases; bases outside gene matches: 5. In DNA form, the CDR3 reads TGTGCCAGCAGTTCGGGACTAGTCGCAGATACGCAGTATTTT. This gives the protein CASSSGLVADTQYF.

V usage is TRBV6-1 and J usage is TRBJ2-1; D is perhaps TRBD1 (8 bases). The CDR3 totals 15 residues. V shed 6 bases and J shed 0 bases, with 12 bases lying between them. Looked up from germline, CDR1 is MNHNS and CDR2 is SASEGT. The CDR3 region has the DNA TGTGCCAGCAGGGACAGGGAGGGCTCCTACAATGAGCAGTTCTTC. It is translated as CASRDREGSYNEQFF.

This clone was counted a single time. The chain is built from TRBV28 and TRBJ2-7; 13 bases fit TRBD2. V was pared by 4 bases and J by 3 bases, with 6 bases of the junction left unmatched. CDR3 length equals 16 residues. Germline CDR1 and CDR2: MDHEN and SYDVKM. The CDR3 DNA reads as TGTGCCAGCAGTTCCCCCGGACTAGCGGGAGTCTACGAGCAGTACTTC. It is translated as CASSSPGLAGVYEQYF.

The CDR3, as DNA: TGCAGCGTCTCTGGTCCCCCGGGACAGCCTCGCTATGATACGCAGTATTTT. It translates to CSVSGPPGQPRYDTQYF. The rearrangement joins TRBV29-1 to TRBJ2-3, with 7 bases identical to TRBD1. V lost 6 bases to trimming and J lost 6 bases; unmatched junction nucleotides: 21. This CDR3 has 17 residues. Per germline, CDR1 SQVTM and CDR2 ANQGSEA.

This clone occurred a few times. The chain couples TRBV9 to TRBJ2-7; TRBD2 matches 9 bases. Trimming at V came to 3 bases and at J to 1 base, leaving 8 bases not matched to a gene. CDR1 and CDR2 (germline): SGDLS, YYNGEE. CDR3 length: 16 residues. The CDR3 nucleotides read TGTGCCAGCAGCGCGGAGGGGCGGGAGGGGTCCTACGAGCAGTACTTC. Translation gives CASSAEGREGSYEQYF.

This clone was recorded a few times. The rearrangement links TRBV5-6 to TRBJ1-2, with TRBD1 identical over 8 bases. Germline CDR1 SGHDT, CDR2 YYEEEE. Trimming at V came to 5 bases and at J to 1 base, leaving 7 bases not matched to a gene. The CDR3 runs to 15 residues. For the CDR3, the DNA is TGTGCCAGCAGAGTGCGGGACAGGAGTAACTATGGCTACACCTTC. This sequence encodes CASRVRDRSNYGYTF.

CDR3 bases: TGTGCCAGCAGCCCCGCGGGACAGGGTCGGGACGAGCAGTACTTC. Translated, it gives CASSPAGQGRDEQYF. V usage is TRBV5-4 and J usage is TRBJ2-7; 9 bases are a match to TRBD1. The CDR3 consists of 15 residues. Germline CDR1 is SGHNT and CDR2 is YYREEE (reference sequence). The junction had 10 bases not matched to a gene; V was cut back by 4 bases and J by 5 bases.

This clone was counted only a few times. The chain links TRBV6-5 to TRBJ2-5, with 9 nucleotides matching TRBD1. Trimming cost V 6 bases and J 4 bases; bases outside gene matches: 6. The CDR3 consists of 14 residues. Germline values: CDR1 MNHEY, CDR2 SVGAGI. CDR3 nucleotides: TGTGCCAGCAGGGGACAGGGCCTAGGAGAGACCCAGTACTTC. Its translation is CASRGQGLGETQYF.

The chain couples TRBV28 to TRBJ2-5; 9 nucleotides line up with TRBD1. V lost 3 bases and J lost 5; bases outside the gene matches: 1. Germline CDR1 and CDR2: MDHEN and SYDVKM. The CDR3 extends over 13 amino acids. The CDR3 region has the DNA TGTGCCAGCAGTTTGACAGGGGGGGAGACCCAGTACTTC. Translated, it gives CASSLTGGETQYF.

This clone was found a few times. The chain carries TRBV6-4 and TRBJ1-2; TRBD1 matches at 7 bases. Germline V gene lookup returns CDR1 MRHNA and CDR2 SNTAGT. The CDR3 length is 15 residues. Trimming took 5 bases from V and 4 from J; bases not matched to a gene: 10. DNA for the CDR3: TGTGCCAGCAGTCGTACTGGACAGGAACGCTATGGCTACACCTTC. Its translation is CASSRTGQERYGYTF.

The V gene is TRBV28, the J gene TRBJ1-5; maybe TRBD1 (6 bases). The CDR3 totals 13 residues. Germline V gene sequence: CDR1 MDHEN, CDR2 SYDVKM. V was pared by 6 bases and J by 5 bases, with 11 bases between. The CDR3 here is CASRYREHQPQHF. The CDR3 DNA is TGTGCCAGCAGGTACAGGGAACATCAGCCCCAGCATTTT.

The chain combines TRBV5-1 with TRBJ1-4; 9 bases are a match to TRBD1. Trimming cost V 7 bases and J 4 bases; bases outside gene matches: 5. This CDR3 has 14 amino acids. Per the germline V gene, CDR1 is SGHRS and CDR2 is YFSETQ. The CDR3 spells CASSWTGDNEKLFF. For the CDR3, the DNA is TGCGCCAGCTCGTGGACAGGGGATAATGAAAAACTGTTTTTT. The variable domain in full, with the rest retrieved from reference TRBV5-1 and TRBJ1-4, is KAGVTQTPRYLIKTRGQQVTLSCSPISGHRSVSWYQQTPGQGLQFLFEYFSETQRNKGNFPGRFSGRQFSNSRSEMNVSTLELGDSALYLCASSWTGDNEKLFFGSGTQLSVL.

The V and J genes are TRBV19 and TRBJ2-3; D ambiguous. Germline V gene sequence: CDR1 LNHDA, CDR2 SQIVND (reference sequence). Trimming pared 6 bases from V and 6 bases from J, leaving 16 bases between. The CDR3 loop spans 14 amino acids. The CDR3 loop reads CASSTPSLRDTQYF. CDR3 sequence (DNA): TGTGCCAGTAGCACGCCGAGTTTGCGGGATACGCAGTATTTT.

The chain carries TRBV15 and TRBJ2-5, with D tentatively TRBD2 (5 bases). Germline lookup yields CDR1 LNHNV and CDR2 YYDKDF (reference sequence). The CDR3 runs to 15 residues. V shed 0 bases and J shed 1 base, with 9 bases lying between them. CDR3 DNA sequence: TGTGCCACCAGCAGAGACCCGGAGGTCCAAGAGACCCAGTACTTC. Translated, it gives CATSRDPEVQETQYF.

This clone came up a few times. One end of the junction varies from germline; a read error may be responsible. V is TRBV5-1 and J is TRBJ2-7; 8 nucleotides match TRBD2. Per the germline V gene, CDR1 is SGHRS and CDR2 is YFSETQ. The CDR3 loop spans 15 amino acids. The CDR3 DNA sequence: TGCGCCAGCACCTTGGAGGGGCGGGAGGAGAACGAGCAGTACTTC. Encoded protein: CASTLEGREENEQYF.